The T cell receptor beta chain under discussion was sequenced for a study of T cell changes during pregnancy in multiple sclerosis. The CDR3 totals 15 residues. V lost 7 bases to trimming and J lost 3 bases, with 18 bases between them. Germline V CDR1 and CDR2: LNHDA, SQIVND (reference sequence). Data came from immunoSEQ multiplex PCR; TCRdb stores just in-frame clones and leaves some out. Of 88,000 or so clones detected, about 91% appear once; the ten largest clones hold less than 3%. Sequenced material: peripheral blood, taken before pregnancy. The chain links TRBV19 to TRBJ1-1; D remains unclear. The TCR was taken from a female donor with multiple sclerosis, enrolled in a pregnancy study. DNA of the CDR3: TGTGCCAGTACGGATGAGGGAATTCCCGACACTGAAGCTTTCTTT. Translation gives CASTDEGIPDTEAFF.